This TCR beta chain appears in the sequencing data of a study of cytomegalovirus exposure and HLA in healthy donors. General study points: An analysis that was carried out later associated about 17,000 TCR beta sequences with HLA alleles at 0.05 false discovery rate.

Comment on this clone: Its antigen is not known.

Primers for the PCR totalled 60 Vbeta and 13 Jbeta. The protocol was immunoSEQ multiplex PCR, while the TCRdb copy is restricted to in-frame clones and leaves out a portion. The sample contains about 120,000 clones, more than 80% of which appear only once. The CDR3 runs 15 residues. Losses at the gene ends were 11 bases for V and 2 bases for J; bases not matched to a gene: 14. Per the germline V gene, CDR1 is LNHDA and CDR2 is SQIVND (reference sequence). Sequenced: PBMCs. This chain uses TRBV19 with TRBJ2-5; 7 bases align to TRBD2. This sequence was found in a man aged 35 to 55 in good health and CMV-seronegative. CDR3: CASARASGRQETQYF. CDR3 DNA sequence: TGTGCCTCTGCCAGGGCTAGCGGAAGACAAGAGACCCAGTACTTC.